This section outlines one T cell receptor beta chain sequence together with its context. The antigen is unknown. These data come from a study of cytomegalovirus exposure and HLA in healthy donors. PCR was performed using 60 Vbeta and 13 Jbeta primers. Profiling relied on immunoSEQ multiplex PCR, and the TCRdb table lists in-frame clones only, not all of them. The sample records 150,000 to 200,000 clones, about 83% being singletons. Germline V gene sequence: CDR1 MDHEN, CDR2 SYDVKM. This CDR3 is 14 amino acids long. Trimming cost V 2 bases and J 0 bases, with 4 bases left between them. Study findings and constraints: Later work associated fewer than 20,000 TCR beta sequences with HLA alleles at 0.05 false discovery rate. Despite most TCR sequences being rare, some public TCRs occurred in many donors. In a later analysis, TCR beta V- and J-gene trimming was associated with a missense DCLRE1C variant.

The sample taken for sequencing was PBMCs. J is TRBJ2-2 and V is TRBV28, with unresolved D. The receptor comes from a woman aged 25 to 39 in good health and CMV-seropositive. CDR3 DNA sequence: TGTGCCAGCAGTTTAGTCGCGAACACCGGGGAGCTGTTTTTT. Translated, it gives CASSLVANTGELFF.